This T cell receptor beta chain was recovered during a study of PD-1 blockade in classical Hodgkin lymphoma. Study-wide points: Nothing has yet pinned down what causes the repertoire differences, possibly disease activity or prior therapy. Newly diagnosed patients had baseline TCR diversity that was reportedly lower than that of healthy donors. There was a significant rise in CD4+ TCR diversity by C4D1, with no such rise for CD8+.

About this clone itself: Its antigen is unidentified.

Following autologous stem cell transplantation, relapse occurred in every patient, and exposure to brentuximab vedotin varied. Complete response, partial response or progressive disease was each patient's best response. From germline, CDR1 is SGHNT and CDR2 YYREEE (reference sequence). V was trimmed by 4 bases and J by 0 bases, leaving 11 bases between them. The CDR3 has 14 amino acids. The repertoire was sequenced with immunoSEQ multiplex PCR; TCRdb's copy has only in-frame clones and lacks some. In the table there are 50,000 to 75,000 clones, 88% of which are singletons. The receptor was derived from a human donor with classical Hodgkin lymphoma. Sequenced here: peripheral blood mononuclear cells (PBMCs), sampled at baseline. The V gene is TRBV5-4, the J gene TRBJ2-7; maybe TRBD1 (5 bases). This chain's CDR3 is CASSGHPSSYEQYF. In DNA, the CDR3 is TGTGCCAGCAGCGGACACCCGAGCTCCTACGAGCAGTACTTC.